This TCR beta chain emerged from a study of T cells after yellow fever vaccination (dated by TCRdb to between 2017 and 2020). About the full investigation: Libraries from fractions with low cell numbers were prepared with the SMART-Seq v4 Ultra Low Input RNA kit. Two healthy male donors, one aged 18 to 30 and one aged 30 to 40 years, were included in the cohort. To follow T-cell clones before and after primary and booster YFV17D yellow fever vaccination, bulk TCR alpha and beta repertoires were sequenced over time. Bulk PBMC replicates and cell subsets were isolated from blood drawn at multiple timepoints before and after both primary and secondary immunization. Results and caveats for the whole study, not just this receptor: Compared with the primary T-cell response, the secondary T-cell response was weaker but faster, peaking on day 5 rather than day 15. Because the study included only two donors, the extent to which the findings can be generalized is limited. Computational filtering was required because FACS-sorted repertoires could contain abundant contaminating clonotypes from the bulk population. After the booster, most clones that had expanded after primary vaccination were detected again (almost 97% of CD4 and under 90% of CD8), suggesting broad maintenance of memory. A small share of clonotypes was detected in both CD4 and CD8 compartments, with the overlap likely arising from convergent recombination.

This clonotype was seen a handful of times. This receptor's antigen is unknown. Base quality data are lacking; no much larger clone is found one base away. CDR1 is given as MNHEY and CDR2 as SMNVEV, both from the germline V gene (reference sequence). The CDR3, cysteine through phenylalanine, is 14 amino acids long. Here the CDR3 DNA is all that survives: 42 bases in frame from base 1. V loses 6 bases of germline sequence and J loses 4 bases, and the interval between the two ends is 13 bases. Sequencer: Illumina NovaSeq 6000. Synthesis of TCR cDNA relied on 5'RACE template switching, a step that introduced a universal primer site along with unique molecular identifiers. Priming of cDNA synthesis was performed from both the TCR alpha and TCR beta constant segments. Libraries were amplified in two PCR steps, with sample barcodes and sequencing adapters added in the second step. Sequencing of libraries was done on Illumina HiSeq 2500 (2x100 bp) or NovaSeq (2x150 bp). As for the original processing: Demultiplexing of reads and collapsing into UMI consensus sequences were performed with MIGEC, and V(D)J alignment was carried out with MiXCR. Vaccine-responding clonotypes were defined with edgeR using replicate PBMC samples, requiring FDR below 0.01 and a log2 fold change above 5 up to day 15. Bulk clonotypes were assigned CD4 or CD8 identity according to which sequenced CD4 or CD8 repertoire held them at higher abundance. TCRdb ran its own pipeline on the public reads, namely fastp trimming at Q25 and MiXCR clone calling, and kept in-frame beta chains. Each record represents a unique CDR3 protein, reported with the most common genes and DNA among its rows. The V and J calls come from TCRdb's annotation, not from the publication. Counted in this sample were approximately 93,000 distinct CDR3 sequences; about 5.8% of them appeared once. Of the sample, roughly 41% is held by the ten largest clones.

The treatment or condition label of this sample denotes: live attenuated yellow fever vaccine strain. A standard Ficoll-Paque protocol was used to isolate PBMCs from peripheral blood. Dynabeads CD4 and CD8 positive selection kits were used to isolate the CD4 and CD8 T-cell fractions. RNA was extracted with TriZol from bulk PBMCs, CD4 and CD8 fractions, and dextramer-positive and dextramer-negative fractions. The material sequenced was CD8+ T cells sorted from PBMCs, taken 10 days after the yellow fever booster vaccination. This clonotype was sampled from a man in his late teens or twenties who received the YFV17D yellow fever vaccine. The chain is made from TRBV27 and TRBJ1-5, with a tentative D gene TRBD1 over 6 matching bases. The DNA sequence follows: TGTGCCAGCAGCTCAGGGGTAGTAAATCAGCCCCAGCATTTT. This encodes CASSSGVVNQPQHF.